The 11 T cell receptor beta chains below come from one sample, sequenced in a study of CD8 T cells in Susac syndrome. Reverse transcription used about 0.5 to 1 ug RNA and random hexamers. MiXCR, run by TCRdb on the immunoSEQ multiplex PCR reads, gives a single entry per CDR3 protein. The data contain some 120,000 distinct CDR3 sequences, approximately 95% of them seen just once; the ten biggest clones take up approximately 0.3%. The specimen sequenced was CD8+ T cells from PBMCs. The source is a human donor with multiple sclerosis.

This rearrangement joins TRBV4-2 to TRBJ2-3; 9 nucleotides agree with TRBD1. Germline V gene lookup returns CDR1 LGHNA and CDR2 YNFKEQ. The junction had 1 base not matched to a gene; V was cut back by 0 bases and J by 3 bases. CDR3 length: 15 residues. CDR3 nucleotides: TGTGCCAGCAGCCAAGAGGACAGGGGAACAGATACGCAGTATTTT. This translates into CASSQEDRGTDTQYF.

The chain joins TRBV7-9 to TRBJ1-4, with 9 bases fitting TRBD1. Trimming removed 4 bases from V and 6 bases from J; junction bases left unmatched: 3. Germline assignment: CDR1 SEHNR and CDR2 FQNEAQ (reference sequence). The CDR3 has 14 residues. The CDR3 is CASSSGQGDEKLFF. CDR3 nucleotides: TGTGCCAGCAGCTCGGGACAGGGAGATGAAAAACTGTTTTTT.

The rearrangement links TRBV4-1 to TRBJ2-3; D remains ambiguous. The V gene's germline CDR1 is MGHRA and CDR2 YSYEKL. This CDR3 region has 13 residues. V lost 0 bases to trimming and J lost 9 bases, with 10 bases between them. The chain's CDR3 is CASSQDGAQTQYF. The CDR3 DNA reads TGCGCCAGCAGCCAAGACGGTGCCCAGACGCAGTATTTT.

The V and J genes are TRBV27 and TRBJ2-7; D is unresolved. Germline CDR1 reads MNHEY; CDR2 reads SMNVEV (reference sequence). With 3 bases removed from V and 3 bases from J, the gap between germline ends came to 9 bases. The CDR3 is 13 amino acids. CDR3 in amino acids: CASSFGHSYEQYF. The DNA for the CDR3 is TGTGCCAGCAGTTTTGGGCATAGCTACGAGCAGTACTTC.

This chain connects TRBV28 to TRBJ1-6; D is possibly TRBD1 (5 bases). CDR1 is MDHEN, CDR2 SYDVKM, per germline. This CDR3 is 12 amino acids long. Between the trimmed V and J ends, which lost 2 bases and 10 bases, there was a span of 6 bases. For the CDR3, the DNA is TGTGCCAGCAGTTTAGGGGCGTCACCCCTCCACTTT. Protein sequence: CASSLGASPLHF.

This clonotype has only a few counts. This rearrangement joins TRBV12-3 or TRBV12-4 to TRBJ2-6, with D perhaps being TRBD1 or TRBD2 (5 bases each). The germline V and J ends were trimmed by 5 bases and 0 bases, with 5 bases remaining between them. The CDR3 consists of 14 residues. In nucleotides, the CDR3 is TGTGCCAGCAGTGGGGGCTCTGGGGCCAACGTCCTGACTTTC. Translation gives CASSGGSGANVLTF.

J is TRBJ1-2 and V is TRBV20-1, with TRBD1 as a possible D gene (5 bases). Germline CDR1 reads DFQATT; CDR2 reads SNEGSKA (reference sequence). The CDR3 loop spans 13 amino acids. V was trimmed by 5 bases and J by 7 bases, leaving 17 bases between them. The CDR3 DNA reads TGCAGTGCTCCCCCCGGAGGGGCGGCTGGCTACACCTTC. Its protein product is CSAPPGGAAGYTF.

The chain links TRBV6-6 to TRBJ2-1; 11 nucleotides match TRBD2. CDR1 and CDR2 (germline): MNHNY, SVGAGI (reference sequence). The CDR3 runs to 16 residues. The junction had 10 bases not matched to a gene; V was cut back by 4 bases and J by 8 bases. The CDR3 DNA follows: TGTGCCAGCAGTTTCATAGCGGGAGGGCGTGGGGATGAGCAGTTCTTC. This encodes CASSFIAGGRGDEQFF.

V gene TRBV27 combines with J gene TRBJ1-4; the D gene is possibly TRBD1 (6 bases). There are 14 residues in the CDR3. Deletions cut 7 bases from V and 8 bases from J, with 17 bases between. Germline CDR1 is MNHEY and CDR2 is SMNVEV (reference sequence). The CDR3 DNA reads as TGTGCCAGCACGAGTTGGGACATAAGGGAAAAACTGTTTTTT. It specifies CASTSWDIREKLFF. Supplemented by reference TRBV27 and TRBJ1-4, the full variable domain reads EAQVTQNPRYLITVTGKKLTVTCSQNMNHEYMSWYRQDPGLGLRQIYYSMNVEVTDKGDVPEGYKVSRKEKRNFPLILESPSPNQTSLYFCASTSWDIREKLFFGSGTQLSVL.

The CDR3 here is CSAREAGGYNEQYF. CDR3 nucleotides: TGCAGTGCTAGAGAGGCAGGGGGCTATAACGAGCAGTACTTC. The rearrangement links TRBV20-1 to TRBJ2-7; 8 bases are shared with TRBD1. J was trimmed by 5 bases and V by 0 bases; bases with no gene match: 6. The CDR3 extends over 14 amino acids. Germline values: CDR1 DFQATT, CDR2 SNEGSKA (reference sequence).

The chain is built from TRBV4-1 and TRBJ2-2; D is perhaps TRBD1 (5 bases). CDR3 length: 15 residues. V was pared by 0 bases and J by 3 bases, with 8 bases between. Germline V lookup: CDR1 MGHRA, CDR2 YSYEKL. This chain's CDR3 is CASSQEAGYTGELFF. The CDR3 DNA reads TGCGCCAGCAGCCAAGAGGCAGGGTACACCGGGGAGCTGTTTTTT.